The 28 T cell receptor beta chains given below trace back to one sample, sequenced in a study of control samples from healthy donors and cancer patients. The assay was immunoSEQ multiplex PCR, and TCRdb's table has in-frame clones only and misses some. Among around 180,000 clones listed, 94% were seen once. The specimen was blood. The receptors shown here come from a young woman in good health.

Of note for this clone: Distinct nucleotide sequences in the sample also encode this CDR3. The chain combines TRBV9 with TRBJ2-3; D gene uncertain. The V gene's germline CDR1 is SGDLS and CDR2 YYNGEE. The CDR3 runs 12 residues. V lost 2 bases and J lost 0, with 1 base in between. CDR3 in amino acids: CASSVSTDTQYF. DNA of the CDR3: TGTGCCAGCAGCGTTAGCACAGATACGCAGTATTTT.

This chain links TRBV11-2 with TRBJ1-6; D is uncertain. The CDR3 spans 13 residues. V was clipped by 0 bases and J by 11 bases, with 8 bases between them. CDR1 and CDR2 (germline): SGHAT, FQNNGV. The CDR3 nucleotides read TGTGCCAGCAGCTTAGAAGAGGTCGCACCCCTCCACTTT. This sequence encodes CASSLEEVAPLHF.

This clone was seen once. This chain links TRBV5-6 with TRBJ1-2; TRBD1 aligns across 7 bases. CDR1 is SGHDT and CDR2 is YYEEEE in the germline V gene. The V and J ends lost 3 bases and 3 bases, in that order; junction bases with no gene match: 8. The length of the CDR3 is 15 residues. This CDR3 reads CASSWDQGVYYGYTF. The CDR3 coding sequence is TGTGCCAGCAGCTGGGATCAGGGGGTATACTATGGCTACACCTTC.

The rearrangement joins TRBV7-2 to TRBJ1-5; the D gene is possibly TRBD1 (5 bases). Trimming shortened V by 4 bases and J by 1 base, and 11 bases separated the two germline ends. Germline values: CDR1 SGHTA, CDR2 FQGNSA. This CDR3 spans 15 amino acids. The CDR3 DNA follows: TGTGCCAGCAGCTCAGGGACTTCCAGCAATCAGCCCCAGCATTTT. It yields the protein CASSSGTSSNQPQHF.

The V gene is TRBV28, the J gene TRBJ1-1; D uncertain. Trimming stripped 4 bases from V and 1 base from J, with 13 bases between. The CDR3 length is 15 residues. Germline CDR1 MDHEN, CDR2 SYDVKM. The CDR3 nucleotides read TGTGCCAGCAGTTCTCTTCGGTCCCCGAACACTGAAGCTTTCTTT. It specifies CASSSLRSPNTEAFF.

The rearrangement joins TRBV19 to TRBJ1-4; D possibly corresponds to TRBD1 (5 bases). With 3 bases removed from V and 5 bases from J, the gap between germline ends came to 13 bases. The CDR3 length is 15 residues. Germline loops: CDR1 LNHDA, CDR2 SQIVND (reference sequence). CDR3 in amino acids: CASSIIWGSNEKLFF. The CDR3 DNA sequence: TGTGCCAGTAGTATTATTTGGGGCTCGAATGAAAAACTGTTTTTT.

This chain connects TRBV7-2 to TRBJ1-2, with a weak D call TRBD1 (6 bases). Germline V CDR1 and CDR2: SGHTA, FQGNSA. Trimming removed 5 bases from V and 4 bases from J, with 14 bases in between. The CDR3 is made up of 14 amino acids. CDR3 DNA sequence: TGTGCCAGCAGCCCTTTTGGGGGCGGCTATGGCTACACCTTC. It encodes CASSPFGGGYGYTF. Complete variable domain (other parts from reference TRBV7-2 and TRBJ1-2): GAGVSQSPSNKVTEKGKDVELRCDPISGHTALYWYRQSLGQGLEFLIYFQGNSAPDKSGLPSDRFSAERTGGSVSTLTIQRTQQEDSAVYLCASSPFGGGYGYTFGSGTRLTVV.

The chain couples TRBV18 to TRBJ1-2; D is unclear. The V end was cut by 3 bases, the J end by 6 bases, with 11 bases between. The germline V gene has CDR1 KGHSH and CDR2 LQKENI. The CDR3 is 13 amino acids. In DNA, the CDR3 is TGTGCCAGCTCACCCCTCTCGAACCATGGCTACACCTTC. This translates into CASSPLSNHGYTF.

This clone was recorded once. The chain links TRBV24-1 to TRBJ2-3, with D possibly matching TRBD1 (6 bases). V was trimmed by 0 bases and J by 2 bases, leaving 11 bases between them. Germline lookup yields CDR1 KGHDR and CDR2 SFDVKD. The length of the CDR3 is 16 residues. In DNA form, the CDR3 reads TGTGCCACCAGTGATTTGACAGGGCCGAACACAGATACGCAGTATTTT. It encodes CATSDLTGPNTDTQYF.

The chain is built from TRBV19 and TRBJ1-1, with 8 bases that match TRBD1. From germline, CDR1 is LNHDA and CDR2 SQIVND (reference sequence). The CDR3 contains 18 residues. J was trimmed by 3 bases and V by 6 bases; bases with no gene match: 18. CDR3 coding DNA: TGTGCCAGTAGCGCAATAGGACAGGGTAAGAGCCGCCACACTGAAGCTTTCTTT. Residues: CASSAIGQGKSRHTEAFF.

J is TRBJ1-3 and V is TRBV5-1; D unclear. The CDR3 contains 17 residues. Between the trimmed V and J ends, which lost 2 bases and 5 bases, there was a span of 20 bases. Germline values: CDR1 SGHRS, CDR2 YFSETQ. CDR3 DNA sequence: TGCGCCAGCAGCTTCAGCCCGTTGCTCATGGGGAGAAACACCATATATTTT. It encodes CASSFSPLLMGRNTIYF.

The chain recombines TRBV6-5 with TRBJ2-7; possibly TRBD1 for D (6 bases). The ends were cut back, 5 bases at V and 0 bases at J, with 11 bases in the middle. This CDR3 spans 14 amino acids. Germline V lookup: CDR1 MNHEY, CDR2 SVGAGI. In DNA, the CDR3 is TGTGCCAGCAGTCCCCGGACAGTCTCCTACGAGCAGTACTTC. Its translation: CASSPRTVSYEQYF.

CDR3: CASSVVGTGELFF. In nucleotides, the CDR3 is TGTGCCAGCAGCGTAGTGGGCACCGGGGAGCTGTTTTTT. The genes are TRBV9 and TRBJ2-2; D gene unclear. The V gene's germline CDR1 is SGDLS and CDR2 YYNGEE. The V and J ends lost 0 bases and 4 bases respectively, with 4 bases between them. The CDR3 loop spans 13 amino acids.

Only one count was recorded for this clone. The chain combines TRBV7-9 with TRBJ1-1; D is unclear. CDR3 length: 13 residues. CDR1 is SEHNR and CDR2 is FQNEAQ in the germline V gene (reference sequence). Trimming removed 5 bases from V and 3 bases from J, with 10 bases in between. The CDR3 nucleotides are TGTGCCAGCAGCCGAGTTAGGGACACTGAAGCTTTCTTT. This gives the protein CASSRVRDTEAFF.

This clone was seen a single time. This chain uses TRBV11-2 with TRBJ1-3; D not resolved. Trimming left V 0 bases short and J 0 bases short, with 6 bases between. Germline V gives CDR1 SGHAT, CDR2 FQNNGV. This CDR3 has 15 amino acids. CDR3: CASSLEGSSGNTIYF. The CDR3 DNA sequence: TGTGCCAGCAGCTTAGAGGGATCCTCTGGAAACACCATATATTTT. The variable domain in full, with the rest retrieved from reference TRBV11-2 and TRBJ1-3, is EAGVAQSPRYKIIEKRQSVAFWCNPISGHATLYWYQQILGQGPKLLIQFQNNGVVDDSQLPKDRFSAERLKGVDSTLKIQPAKLEDSAVYLCASSLEGSSGNTIYFGEGSWLTVV.

This rearrangement joins TRBV12-3 or TRBV12-4 to TRBJ1-1, with unresolved D. V dropped 2 bases and J dropped 5 bases, with 9 bases sitting between them. The CDR3 is made up of 13 amino acids. CDR3 amino acids: CASSLKSVTEAFF. The CDR3 nucleotides are TGTGCCAGCAGTTTAAAATCGGTGACTGAAGCTTTCTTT.

The chain has TRBV28 and TRBJ1-3; no firm D call. The CDR3 has 16 residues. The V end was cut by 2 bases, the J end by 1 base, with 12 bases between. The germline V gene has CDR1 MDHEN and CDR2 SYDVKM. The CDR3 sequence is CASSLDTPISGNTIYF. CDR3 DNA sequence: TGTGCCAGCAGTTTAGACACACCAATTTCTGGAAACACCATATATTTT.

J is TRBJ1-5 and V is TRBV12-5; the D is unclear. Germline loops: CDR1 LGHNT, CDR2 FRNRAP. The CDR3 covers 16 residues. V was cut by 6 bases and J by 0 bases, with 15 bases left in between. The CDR3 loop is CASGHRRINSNQPQHF. In DNA form, the CDR3 reads TGTGCTAGTGGGCACCGACGGATTAATAGCAATCAGCCCCAGCATTTT. The entire variable domain, with the rest obtained from reference TRBV12-5 and TRBJ1-5, is as follows: DARVTQTPRHKVTEMGQEVTMRCQPILGHNTVFWYRQTMMQGLELLAYFRNRAPLDDSGMPKDRFSAEMPDATLATLKIQPSEPRDSAVYFCASGHRRINSNQPQHFGDGTRLSIL.

The V gene is TRBV19, the J gene TRBJ1-2; D unresolved. The length of the CDR3 is 13 residues. V was trimmed by 9 bases and J by 1 base, leaving 12 bases between them. CDR1 LNHDA and CDR2 SQIVND come from the germline V gene (reference sequence). Written as DNA, the CDR3 is TGTGCCAGCCAAAGGACGGTTAACTATGGCTACACCTTC. Protein product: CASQRTVNYGYTF.

This CDR3 is CASSKTGLNTEAFF. CDR3 coding DNA: TGTGCCAGTAGCAAAACAGGACTTAACACTGAAGCTTTCTTT. This rearrangement joins TRBV19 to TRBJ1-1, with D maybe TRBD1 (5 bases). Trimming pared 6 bases from V and 2 bases from J, leaving 13 bases between. Germline values: CDR1 LNHDA, CDR2 SQIVND (reference sequence). CDR3 length equals 14 residues.

This rearrangement joins TRBV2 to TRBJ2-7; D unresolved. Germline CDR1 SNHLY, CDR2 FYNNEI. Between the trimmed V and J ends, which lost 6 bases and 2 bases, there was a span of 11 bases. The CDR3 consists of 13 residues. Here the CDR3 reads CASRPPRPYEQYF. DNA of the CDR3: TGTGCCAGCAGACCTCCCAGGCCCTACGAGCAGTACTTC.

The chain links TRBV2 to TRBJ2-5, with 8 nucleotides matching TRBD1. Trimming cost V 8 bases and J 5 bases; bases outside gene matches: 13. The CDR3 consists of 15 residues. Germline V lookup: CDR1 SNHLY, CDR2 FYNNEI. The CDR3 DNA sequence: TGTGCCAGCGGATACCCCGGGACAGGTGGGGAGACCCAGTACTTC. It encodes CASGYPGTGGETQYF.

The chain combines TRBV7-2 with TRBJ2-3; 7 positions match TRBD2. Germline CDR1 reads SGHTA; CDR2 reads FQGNSA. After removal of 1 base from V and 2 bases from J, the junction contained 6 bases not matched to a gene. The CDR3 is made up of 16 amino acids. The CDR3 protein is CASSLEAGDPTDTQYF. The DNA of the CDR3 is TGTGCCAGCAGCTTAGAGGCGGGAGACCCCACAGATACGCAGTATTTT.

This clone appeared a single time. This chain uses TRBV18 with TRBJ1-4; TRBD1 might be the D (6 bases). Germline V gene lookup returns CDR1 KGHSH and CDR2 LQKENI. This CDR3 is 15 amino acids long. The V and J ends lost 4 bases and 6 bases respectively, with 15 bases between them. CDR3: CASSQQGPFDEKLFF. Written as DNA, the CDR3 is TGTGCCAGCTCACAACAGGGCCCATTTGATGAAAAACTGTTTTTT. Drawing the rest from reference TRBV18 and TRBJ1-4, the complete variable domain is NAGVMQNPRHLVRRRGQEARLRCSPMKGHSHVYWYRQLPEEGLKFMVYLQKENIIDESGMPKERFSAEFPKEGPSILRIQQVVRGDSAAYFCASSQQGPFDEKLFFGSGTQLSVL.

This chain joins TRBV5-4 and TRBJ2-5; D remains ambiguous. Trimming took 4 bases from V and 7 from J, leaving 17 bases between them. Germline V gene lookup returns CDR1 SGHNT and CDR2 YYREEE (reference sequence). This CDR3 spans 14 amino acids. In DNA form, the CDR3 reads TGTGCCAGCAGCGAAGAAAGCGACTCGGGGACCCAGTACTTC. Protein product: CASSEESDSGTQYF.

The chain recombines TRBV28 with TRBJ2-1; possibly TRBD1 for D (5 bases). Germline V gene data show CDR1 as MDHEN and CDR2 as SYDVKM. Trimming cost V 5 bases and J 9 bases, with 17 bases left between them. This CDR3 comprises 14 residues. The CDR3 here is CASSPGQVETEQFF. CDR3 DNA: TGTGCCAGCAGTCCCGGACAAGTAGAAACTGAGCAGTTCTTC.

The gene calls are TRBV7-6 and TRBJ2-5; D not certain. The V and J ends lost 5 bases and 6 bases respectively, with 19 bases between them. The CDR3 length is 15 residues. The V gene's germline CDR1 is SGHVS and CDR2 FNYEAQ. This CDR3 is CASSRNIKGLQTQYF. The DNA for the CDR3 is TGTGCCAGCAGCCGAAACATCAAGGGTTTGCAGACCCAGTACTTC.

This chain connects TRBV12-2 to TRBJ2-1; TRBD1 reflects the table's D call only, with no check against the DNA. TRBV12-2 is annotated as a pseudogene. This CDR3 region has 19 residues. CDR3 amino acids: CASRLALLVRQGKYNEQFF. The CDR3 DNA reads as TGTGCAAGTCGCTTAGCGCTTTTGGTTCGACAGGGGAAATACAATGAGCAGTTCTTC.